These 10 T cell receptor beta chains came from one sample sequenced in a study of siplizumab effects on memory and regulatory T cells. The repertoire was sequenced with immunoSEQ multiplex PCR; TCRdb's copy has only in-frame clones and lacks some. The top ten hold around 1.3% of the sample, which has 100,000 to 120,000 clones, roughly 90% seen once. Sequenced input: CD4+ T cells sorted from blood. These TCRs come from a human donor in good health.

This clone has only one observation. This sequence joins TRBV19 and TRBJ1-2, with TRBD1 identical over 7 bases. This CDR3 has 13 amino acids. V shed 8 bases and J 2 bases; nucleotides not matched to a gene: 5. Germline V gene data show CDR1 as LNHDA and CDR2 as SQIVND (reference sequence). The CDR3 here is CASVRGGNYGYTF. The CDR3 DNA reads as TGTGCCAGTGTCAGGGGGGGCAACTATGGCTACACCTTC.

The rearrangement links TRBV30 to TRBJ2-3; TRBD2 matches 11 bases. V lost 0 bases and J lost 0; bases outside the gene matches: 5. CDR3 length: 17 residues. Germline CDR1 reads GTSNPN; CDR2 reads SVGIG (reference sequence). The DNA of the CDR3 is TGTGCCTGGAGTGTACTGGGACTAGCGGAGAGCACAGATACGCAGTATTTT. Translated: CAWSVLGLAESTDTQYF.

This clone has only one observation. The V gene is TRBV19, the J gene TRBJ2-5; 9 nucleotides line up with TRBD2. The V gene's germline CDR1 is LNHDA and CDR2 SQIVND (reference sequence). The V gene end was trimmed by 5 bases and the J gene end by 4 bases; junction bases not matched to a gene: 20. The CDR3 is 19 residues long. CDR3 loop: CASSLQLGAGLAFGETQYF. DNA for the CDR3: TGTGCCAGTAGTCTCCAACTCGGGGCCGGACTAGCGTTCGGAGAGACCCAGTACTTC.

The chain joins TRBV4-2 to TRBJ1-3; 8 positions match TRBD1. With V trimmed by 1 base and J by 3 bases, 8 bases remained unmatched. The CDR3 loop spans 17 amino acids. Germline CDR1 and CDR2: LGHNA and YNFKEQ. The CDR3 loop reads CASSQAQTGVFGNTIYF. In DNA, the CDR3 is TGTGCCAGCAGCCAAGCCCAGACAGGGGTCTTTGGAAACACCATATATTTT.

The chain uses TRBV27 and TRBJ2-1; no clear D. Germline CDR1 reads MNHEY; CDR2 reads SMNVEV (reference sequence). V lost 2 bases and J lost 0, with 8 bases in between. The CDR3 runs to 15 residues. The CDR3: CASSLGLSSYNEQFF. CDR3 DNA sequence: TGTGCCAGCAGTTTAGGGTTAAGCTCCTACAATGAGCAGTTCTTC.

The chain recombines TRBV18 with TRBJ1-3; D is unclear. CDR3 size: 14 residues. V lost 3 bases, J lost 3 bases, and 9 bases lay in between. Germline CDR1 KGHSH, CDR2 LQKENI. CDR3 coding DNA: TGTGCCAGCTCACCCCGGACCGGTGGAAACACCATATATTTT. Amino acids: CASSPRTGGNTIYF.

The rearrangement uses TRBV11-2 and TRBJ2-3; TRBD2 matches at 7 bases. V dropped 5 bases and J dropped 8; count of bases not matched to a gene: 4. The CDR3 length is 12 residues. From germline, CDR1 is SGHAT and CDR2 FQNNGV. CDR3 DNA sequence: TGTGCCAGCAGCAAAGCTAGCGGTACGCAGTATTTT. This gives the protein CASSKASGTQYF.

V usage is TRBV19 and J usage is TRBJ1-2, with 8 bases matching TRBD1. CDR3 size: 13 residues. Unmatched junction bases numbered 4, after V lost 4 bases and J lost 6 bases. The V gene's germline CDR1 is LNHDA and CDR2 SQIVND (reference sequence). CDR3 in amino acids: CASSTTGGDGYTF. Here the CDR3 DNA reads TGTGCCAGTAGTACCACAGGGGGGGATGGCTACACCTTC.

This sequence joins TRBV2 and TRBJ1-5, with D possibly being TRBD1 (5 bases). The germline V and J ends were trimmed by 2 bases and 9 bases, with 14 bases remaining between them. Germline CDR1 is SNHLY and CDR2 is FYNNEI. The CDR3 is 14 residues long. In DNA, the CDR3 is TGTGCCAGCAGTGAAATGGGGCAGGCCGGGCCCCAGCATTTT. It is translated as CASSEMGQAGPQHF.

This chain links TRBV21-1 with TRBJ2-7; the D call in the table, TRBD2, was not verified against the DNA. TRBV21-1 is a documented pseudogene. CDR3 length: 14 amino acids. This chain's CDR3 is CASSKGPGSYEQYF. The CDR3 DNA is TGTGCCAGCAGCAAAGGACCGGGCTCCTACGAGCAGTACTTC.